This T cell receptor (beta chain) derives from a study of blood T cell repertoires in COVID-19 (dated by TCRdb to the early 2020s). Regarding the study in general: The collaborator samples originated in the United States, Italy and Spain and spanned the acute and convalescent phases of COVID-19. The material from the prospective study consisted of cDNA or gDNA derived from T cells, B-cell-depleted T cells, or PBMCs. Deeply sampled blood TCRbeta repertoires from subjects exposed to, actively infected with, or recovered from COVID-19 were included in the dataset. A freely available public database, intended as a resource for researchers studying the immune response to SARS-CoV-2, is where the repertoires were released. Samples came from the ongoing ImmuneRACE study (first 160 participants) plus 1,254 subjects from 6 global collaborators. Sample metadata almost always included a de-identified subject ID, COVID-19 status, age in years and sex. Where available, HLA class I and class II types were obtained from metadata supplied by the sample provider rather than from assay-based typing. The paper's findings and limits, for the study overall: How much clinical and demographic metadata was included differed by source and by participant, and the metadata was provided uncurated.

TCRbeta CDR3 regions were amplified from genomic DNA by means of the immunoSEQ Assay, a bias-controlled multiplex PCR. Regarding the original processing steps: The number of nucleated cells in each sample was estimated from the amplification of reference gene primers within the assay. Sequence reads were collapsed and filtered to measure the absolute abundance of every unique TCRbeta CDR3 rearrangement. For each sample, productive Simpson clonality was calculated by taking the square root of Simpson's diversity index across productive rearrangements. TCRdb took this table from immuneACCESS and kept in-frame rearrangements with V and J called. Such tables lack part of the clones; where checked against another copy, unresolved V genes explain under half of the gap, and the rest is unexplained. Clonal size and the V and J genes are those of that table, whereas D and trimming came from the DNA. The sample data list about 68,000 clones, and about 74% of these were observed just once. The ten largest make up under 30% of the sample.

Each collaborating institution followed its own protocols to collect whole blood in K2EDTA tubes. Collaborator samples were shipped for TCRbeta analysis as frozen whole blood, isolated PBMCs, or DNA extracted from either sample type. About this clone itself: What antigen it recognizes has not been identified. No quality values exist for individual bases; no much larger clone is one base distant.

The receptor was isolated from a human donor in a cohort sampled during active COVID-19. The sample was peripheral blood.

CDR3 loop: CASSDGGGADTQYF. Here is the DNA: TGTGCCAGCAGCGACGGGGGGGGCGCAGATACGCAGTATTTT. Recombination connected TRBV3-1 (or the pseudogene TRBV3-2) to TRBJ2-3; the junction holds 8 bases that match TRBD2. The CDR3 sequence holds 14 residues, the cysteine and phenylalanine included. Only the CDR3 DNA is retained, 42 bases long and in frame from the first base. The germline V gene encodes CDR1 LGHDT and CDR2 YNNKEL (reference sequence). Clipping removes 5 bases from V and 4 bases from J, with 5 as the unmatched junction base count.